This TCR beta chain was sequenced for a study of cytomegalovirus exposure and HLA in healthy donors. Study-wide context: Both the 120 validation repertoires and the approximately 700 first-cohort repertoires used the same platform, as reported by a later analysis. The study, taken as a whole, reports: There were three CMV-associated chains whose specificity for CMV antigens was confirmed in vitro.

The donors were part of the approximately 130-subject validation cohort, which stood apart from the approximately 670-subject first cohort. In regard to this clone: Its specificity is unknown.

The assay was immunoSEQ multiplex PCR, and TCRdb's table has in-frame clones only and misses some. The data show about 150,000 clones, with 89% seen just once and 8% to 9.5% held by the top ten. J lost 3 bases, V lost 4 bases, and 12 bases had no gene match. The CDR3 length is 16 residues. Germline loops: CDR1 MNHEY, CDR2 SMNVEV (reference sequence). The chain is built from TRBV27 and TRBJ2-7, with 7 nucleotides matching TRBD1. This clonotype was obtained from a woman aged 18-29 years in good health and CMV-seropositive. The sample was PBMCs. The CDR3 DNA sequence: TGTGCCAGCAGTTCCTCCCCCGGGACAGCAGTCTACGAGCAGTACTTC. Amino acids: CASSSSPGTAVYEQYF.